The rows below give T cell receptor beta chains drawn from one sample of a study of early T cells in non-severe SARS-CoV-2 infection. TCRdb analysed the 5' RACE reads with MiXCR anew, one entry per CDR3 protein. The sample has some 20,000 distinct CDR3 sequences, about 4.8% seen once. The sequencing input was whole blood. The receptors here all came from an adult who was a healthcare worker with PCR-confirmed SARS-CoV-2 infection or an uninfected control (not recorded which). Each CDR3 is given with its conserved first and last residue. D genes are given only for firm matches. Not all rows give a size; the values are once, few, many and, for expanded clones, a class.

J | length | V | D | size | DNA | CDR3
TRBJ1-1 | 14 | TRBV18 | NA | many | TGTGCCAGCTCATTCGGAGGTTTGGGGACTGAAGCTTTCTTT | CASSFGGLGTEAFF
TRBJ2-1 | 15 | TRBV7-2 | NA | few | TGTGCCTCCTTCGAAAGAGGACGGCACTACAATGAGCAGTTCTTC | CASFERGRHYNEQFF
TRBJ1-2 | 16 | TRBV5-5 | TRBD1 | NA | TGTGCCAGCAGCCGAGGGACAGAGCTATCTAACTATGGCTACACCTTC | CASSRGTELSNYGYTF
TRBJ1-1 | 15 | TRBV7-9 | NA | many | TGTGCCAGCAGACCTCCCCTTGAAATGAACACTGAAGCTTTCTTT | CASRPPLEMNTEAFF
TRBJ2-3 | 15 | TRBV3-2 | NA | many | TGTGCCAGCAGCACTAGCGGACCTCGAACAGATACGCAGTATTTT | CASSTSGPRTDTQYF
TRBJ2-2 | 15 | TRBV6-1 | NA | many | TGTGCCAGCAGTGAAGGGTGGACAAACACCGGGGAGCTGTTTTTT | CASSEGWTNTGELFF
TRBJ2-2 | 14 | TRBV11-2 | TRBD2 | many | TGTGCCAGCAGGGCTAGCGGGAACACCGGGGAGCTGTTTTTT | CASRASGNTGELFF
TRBJ2-5 | 12 | TRBV30 | NA | many | TGTGCCCCGAGGACTGAGCAAGAGACCCAGTACTTC | CAPRTEQETQYF
TRBJ2-7 | 15 | TRBV10-3 | NA | NA | TGTGCCATCAGTGAAAGACAGGGGAGGGCCTACGAGCAGTACTTC | CAISERQGRAYEQYF
TRBJ2-1 | 15 | TRBV7-2 | NA | medium-sized | TGTGCCAGCAGCCGAAGCTGGAGCTCCTACAATGAGCAGTTCTTC | CASSRSWSSYNEQFF
TRBJ1-1 | 15 | TRBV6-5 | NA | few | TGTGCCAGCAGTTACACCGAAGGGGGTAGGACTGAAGCTTTCTTT | CASSYTEGGRTEAFF
TRBJ1-1 | 12 | TRBV30 | NA | many | TGTGCCTGGAGGGGAGGGGGGATTGAAGCTTTCTTT | CAWRGGGIEAFF
TRBJ1-2 | 12 | TRBV3-2 | NA | NA | TGTGCCAGCAGCCAAGACAGTGATGGCTACACCTTC | CASSQDSDGYTF
TRBJ2-3 | 18 | TRBV24-1 | TRBD2 | medium-sized | TGTGCCACCAGTGATCGATCCTCGATAGCGGGAGGACGATATACGCAGTATTTT | CATSDRSSIAGGRYTQYF
TRBJ1-1 | 14 | TRBV3-1 | NA | many | TGTGCCAGCAGCCAAGAGACAGCCAGCACTGAAGCTTTCTTT | CASSQETASTEAFF
TRBJ2-7 | 17 | TRBV28 | NA | many | TGTGCCAGCAGTTTTCAGTGGCCTACGAGAAGCTCCTACGAGCAGTACTTC | CASSFQWPTRSSYEQYF
TRBJ2-7 | 14 | TRBV20-1 | NA | many | TGCAGTGCTATCCATTTACAGGGAACCTACGAGCAGTACTTC | CSAIHLQGTYEQYF
TRBJ1-2 | 17 | TRBV6-5 | TRBD1 | medium-sized | TGTGCCAGCAGTTACTCATGGACAGGGACCCCTAACTATGGCTACACCTTC | CASSYSWTGTPNYGYTF
TRBJ2-1 | 14 | TRBV29-1 | TRBD2 | many | TGCAGCGTTGATCGAGCGGGAGGTTACAATGAGCAGTTCTTC | CSVDRAGGYNEQFF
TRBJ2-1 | 11 | TRBV11-2 | NA | many | TGTGCCAGCAGCGGGAGCTATGAGCAGTTCTTC | CASSGSYEQFF
TRBJ2-3 | 17 | TRBV12-3/TRBV12-4 | TRBD2 | many | TGTGCCAGCAGTCAACCGAGGACTAGCGGCCGAACAGATACGCAGTATTTT | CASSQPRTSGRTDTQYF
TRBJ1-5 | 15 | TRBV12-3/TRBV12-4 | NA | many | TGTGCCAGCAGTTTCTCGGGGGCTAGCAATCAGCCCCAGCATTTT | CASSFSGASNQPQHF
TRBJ1-6 | 16 | TRBV20-1 | NA | NA | TGCAGTGCTAGAGATGGCAGGGGACGGGGTAATTCACCCCTCCACTTT | CSARDGRGRGNSPLHF
TRBJ2-5 | 13 | TRBV7-2 | NA | many | TGTGCCAGCAGCTCCGGGAGCGGGGAGACCCAGTACTTC | CASSSGSGETQYF
TRBJ2-7 | 13 | TRBV7-9 | NA | few | TGTGCCAGCAGCTCGGACAGTTACTACGAGCAGTACTTC | CASSSDSYYEQYF
TRBJ1-2 | 16 | TRBV15 | NA | many | TGTGCCACCAGCAGGGAGGGAGGGGATCGCTACTATGGCTACACCTTC | CATSREGGDRYYGYTF
TRBJ2-4 | 21 | TRBV11-3 | NA | many | TGTGCCAGCAGCTCAGGGTCCGGAGGGACACCAAATTTTCTAGCCAAAAACATTCAGTACTTC | CASSSGSGGTPNFLAKNIQYF
TRBJ2-7 | 15 | TRBV28 | NA | many | TGTGCCAGCAGTGGGGGACGCCTCGCCTCCTACGAGCAGTACTTC | CASSGGRLASYEQYF
TRBJ2-3 | 19 | TRBV6-5 | NA | NA | TGTGCCAGCAGTTACTCCCCGGGACTCCTTGAGGGCCGAACAGATACGCAGTATTTT | CASSYSPGLLEGRTDTQYF